This T cell receptor (beta chain) originates from a study of Graves' ophthalmopathy and Graves' hyperthyroidism. Study results and limitations: The model flagged ophthalmopathy progression at over 60% sensitivity and around 77% specificity. Most expanded thyroid clonotypes above 0.001 frequency also appeared in blood.

Certain patients were not enrolled. These were patients with other autoimmune diseases, uncontrolled infections, pregnancy or lactation. The V segment lost 4 bases and the J segment 0 bases; nucleotides outside the gene matches: 1. This CDR3 spans 14 amino acids. CDR1 MNHNS and CDR2 SASEGT come from the germline V gene. RNA transcripts were the template, and TCR beta CDR3 regions were amplified from them. First-round RT-PCR relied on HTBI primers, and a second-round multiplex PCR came next. TCRdb itself ran the multiplex PCR reads through MiXCR, one entry per CDR3 protein. The sample lists around 470,000 distinct CDR3 sequences; 13% to 15% were seen once. This clonotype was observed many times. Its specificity is unknown.

The rearrangement uses TRBV6-1 and TRBJ2-7; the match to TRBD1 covers 9 bases. The TCR originated in a woman between 25 and 40 years old with Graves' ophthalmopathy. The sample was blood. The DNA for the CDR3 is TGTGCCAGCAGTGGGACAGGGGTCTCCTACGAGCAGTACTTC. It specifies CASSGTGVSYEQYF.